Listed below are T cell receptor beta chains from one sample, sequenced in a study of cytomegalovirus exposure and HLA in healthy donors. Assay: immunoSEQ multiplex PCR; the TCRdb copy retains only in-frame clones and omits some. The sample yields roughly 68,000 clones, roughly 95% seen once. The sequenced sample was PBMCs. Receptor source: a woman aged 18-29 years in good health and CMV-seropositive. Both conserved end residues are trimmed from each CDR3.

>TRBJ2-7|TRBV13
ASSPSYPGTGYDNEQY
>TRBJ2-5|TRBV5-4
ASSSPGEQETQY
>TRBJ2-7|TRBV27
ASRYGGAPYEQY
>TRBJ1-2|TRBV19
ASKGVSERGYT
>TRBJ1-4|TRBV19
ASSIGGTGEKLF
>TRBJ2-7|TRBV27
ASSSREFSGRYEQY
>TRBJ2-3|TRBV19
ASTTEAGFTDTQY
>TRBJ2-1|TRBV2
ASSNIPGLVFNEQF
>TRBJ2-1|TRBV5-1
ASSLGSGLEQF
>TRBJ1-5|TRBV11-2
ASSARSNQPQH
>TRBJ2-7|TRBV7-2
ASSSVGGDEQY
>TRBJ2-7|TRBV29-1
SVEDLLTYEQY
>TRBJ2-1|TRBV18
ASSPGGVLFAADYNEQF
>TRBJ2-2|TRBV30
AWSGGGNGELF
>TRBJ2-5|TRBV5-6
ASSLSLASGLPEETQY
>TRBJ2-5|TRBV9
ASSAGLAGGGGETQY
>TRBJ1-4|TRBV27
ASSYRVGEKLF
>TRBJ2-2|TRBV9
ASSVRRVGTGVTGELF
>TRBJ2-1|TRBV7-9
ASSPPGPGTSGYNEQF
>TRBJ2-1|TRBV11-3
ASSPYSGSSYNEQF
>TRBJ2-7|TRBV7-6
ASSGTGSGEQY